This T cell receptor beta chain came from a study of OX40 agonist ivuxolimab in advanced cancers. Turning to the study itself: Patients received ivuxolimab, an intravenous treatment, every 2 weeks at 0.01 to 10 mg/kg. The study, taken as a whole, reports: In the 0.1 to 3.0 mg/kg range, CD4+ and CD8+ blood T cells had expanded clonally by week 6.

There are 13 residues in the CDR3. Trimming cost V 3 bases and J 2 bases, with 7 bases left between them. Germline CDR1 MDHEN, CDR2 SYDVKM. In its sample, this clone was seen a few times. Antigen unknown. The data were produced by immunoSEQ multiplex PCR, yet TCRdb's version contains in-frame clones alone and is incomplete. The repertoire includes about 84,000 clones, approximately 84% of them detected once, and approximately 2.6% sits in the top ten. This receptor was obtained from an adult with an advanced solid tumor such as melanoma, head and neck, liver or kidney cancer. Sequenced material: CD4+ or CD8+ T cells sorted from blood, taken in a trial of the OX40 agonist ivuxolimab. The chain uses TRBV28 and TRBJ1-2; D call uncertain. Written as DNA, the CDR3 is TGTGCCAGCAGTTTTGGCTCAAACTATGGCTACACCTTC. It yields the protein CASSFGSNYGYTF.